Below, 20 T cell receptor beta chains from the same sample are listed, as sequenced in a study of beta chain features in type 1 diabetes. The study reverse transcribed the entire isolated RNA, so it sequenced expressed TCRB transcripts. Libraries were prepared by immunoSEQ multiplex PCR; TCRdb keeps only in-frame clonotypes and omits some of them. The repertoire holds some 900,000 clones, with about a sixth as singletons. The sample comprised naive CD4+ T cells from blood. The receptor source for this set is a woman between 18 and 29 years old in good health.

The chain is built from TRBV5-4 and TRBJ2-3; D tentatively fits TRBD1 or TRBD2 (5 bases each). With 5 bases removed from V and 4 bases from J, the gap between germline ends came to 17 bases. The CDR3 consists of 15 residues. The V gene's germline CDR1 is SGHNT and CDR2 YYREEE (reference sequence). The CDR3 protein is CASRYRGSKPDTQYF. As DNA, the CDR3 is TGTGCCAGCAGATACCGGGGCTCAAAGCCAGATACGCAGTATTTT.

The chain links TRBV9 to TRBJ1-1; 10 bases are a match to TRBD1. Germline V gene data show CDR1 as SGDLS and CDR2 as YYNGEE. This CDR3 is built from 15 residues. J lost 7 bases, V lost 3 bases, and 9 bases had no gene match. The CDR3 here is CASSERQGAPDEAFF. The CDR3 DNA reads as TGTGCCAGCAGCGAAAGACAGGGGGCGCCTGATGAAGCTTTCTTT.

The chain carries TRBV6-5 and TRBJ2-7; the D gene is possibly TRBD2 (5 bases). V dropped 2 bases and J dropped 11 bases, with 13 bases sitting between them. Germline loops: CDR1 MNHEY, CDR2 SVGAGI. The CDR3 loop spans 12 amino acids. The CDR3: CASSYGGSAKYF. The CDR3 DNA sequence: TGTGCCAGCAGTTACGGTGGGAGTGCCAAGTACTTC.

The chain couples TRBV6-5 to TRBJ2-7; tentative D call: TRBD1 (6 bases). V shed 2 bases and J shed 4 bases, with 15 bases lying between them. The germline CDR1 and CDR2 sequences are MNHEY and SVGAGI. The CDR3 extends over 15 amino acids. The CDR3 region is CASSYHLGAGYEQYF. The CDR3 nucleotides read TGTGCCAGCAGTTACCATCTGGGGGCAGGGTACGAGCAGTACTTC.

In this sample, this clone turned up a few times. The chain combines TRBV6-1 with TRBJ1-2; 8 nucleotides agree with TRBD1. The length of the CDR3 is 14 residues. The germline CDR1 and CDR2 sequences are MNHNS and SASEGT. Losses at the gene ends were 6 bases for V and 4 bases for J; bases not matched to a gene: 7. The CDR3 here is CASSGQGLSYGYTF. The CDR3 nucleotides are TGTGCCAGCAGCGGACAGGGCCTAAGCTATGGCTACACCTTC.

The chain is built from TRBV5-1 and TRBJ2-4; D call uncertain. The germline V gene encodes CDR1 SGHRS and CDR2 YFSETQ. The ends were cut back, 0 bases at V and 6 bases at J, with 7 bases in the middle. The CDR3 is 13 amino acids. The CDR3 sequence: CASSLGSGNIQYF. DNA for the CDR3: TGCGCCAGCAGCTTGGGCTCTGGAAACATTCAGTACTTC. The full variable domain, rest sourced from reference TRBV5-1 and TRBJ2-4, is KAGVTQTPRYLIKTRGQQVTLSCSPISGHRSVSWYQQTPGQGLQFLFEYFSETQRNKGNFPGRFSGRQFSNSRSEMNVSTLELGDSALYLCASSLGSGNIQYFGAGTRLSVL.

V usage is TRBV7-9 and J usage is TRBJ2-1; TRBD2 matches at 8 bases. The V and J ends lost 2 bases and 9 bases, in that order; junction bases with no gene match: 9. The CDR3 loop spans 15 amino acids. CDR1 is SEHNR, CDR2 FQNEAQ, per germline (reference sequence). The DNA for the CDR3 is TGTGCCAGCAGCTTATCGGGGGGACTAGTGGTTGAGCAGTTCTTC. It codes for CASSLSGGLVVEQFF.

J is TRBJ2-1 and V is TRBV7-9, with D tentatively TRBD2 (5 bases). The ends were cut back, 5 bases at V and 0 bases at J, with 11 bases in the middle. The CDR3 runs to 15 residues. The germline CDR1 and CDR2 sequences are SEHNR and FQNEAQ (reference sequence). The CDR3 bases are TGTGCCAGCAGCCGCGGGTCAAGCTCCTACAATGAGCAGTTCTTC. Amino acid sequence: CASSRGSSSYNEQFF.

The chain recombines TRBV6-5 with TRBJ2-2; TRBD2 agrees at 8 bases. V lost 5 bases and J lost 5; bases outside the gene matches: 4. This CDR3 region has 14 residues. The germline gives CDR1 MNHEY, CDR2 SVGAGI. Here the CDR3 DNA reads TGTGCCAGCAGTGGCGGGAGGCTTACCGGGGAGCTGTTTTTT. This translates into CASSGGRLTGELFF.

There are a few counts of this clone. The CDR3 DNA sequence: TGTGCCAGCAGTCATGTTACAGGTGGAGGCGATCAGCCCCAGCATTTT. Residues: CASSHVTGGGDQPQHF. The chain links TRBV6-6 to TRBJ1-5; weak D call: TRBD1 (5 bases). Germline V gene sequence: CDR1 MNHNY, CDR2 SVGAGI (reference sequence). V was pared by 5 bases and J by 5 bases, with 19 bases between. The length of the CDR3 is 16 residues.

This clone was counted only a few times. The chain combines TRBV5-5 with TRBJ2-1; D not certain. The CDR3 runs to 15 residues. Germline V gene lookup returns CDR1 SGHKS and CDR2 YYEKEE (reference sequence). V gave up 3 bases and J gave up 3 bases, with 13 bases separating them. For the CDR3, the DNA is TGTGCCAGCAGCTCAGTAGGGATCAGCTACAATGAGCAGTTCTTC. It specifies CASSSVGISYNEQFF.

The V call is TRBV10-3, the J call TRBJ1-3; 7 bases are a match to TRBD1. Trimming at V came to 9 bases and at J to 1 base, leaving 3 bases not matched to a gene. The CDR3 has 13 amino acids. Germline assignment: CDR1 ENHRY and CDR2 SYGVKD. The CDR3 DNA reads as TGTGCCATTCACAGGGGTTCTGGAAACACCATATATTTT. Translating gives CAIHRGSGNTIYF.

V is TRBV7-2 and J is TRBJ2-5, with unresolved D. Germline-derived CDR1 and CDR2 are SGHTA and FQGNSA. V lost 4 bases to trimming and J lost 0 bases, with 9 bases between them. This CDR3 comprises 14 residues. The CDR3 loop is CASSSLTHQETQYF. The CDR3 DNA reads TGTGCCAGCAGCTCCCTGACCCACCAAGAGACCCAGTACTTC.

V usage is TRBV5-1 and J usage is TRBJ2-1; TRBD1 agrees at 9 bases. Germline V gene sequence: CDR1 SGHRS, CDR2 YFSETQ. This CDR3 region has 15 residues. With V trimmed by 5 bases and J by 1 base, 4 bases remained unmatched. CDR3 in amino acids: CASRGDRASYNEQFF. The CDR3 nucleotides read TGCGCCAGCAGAGGGGACAGGGCTTCCTACAATGAGCAGTTCTTC.

This clone has only a few counts. The chain uses TRBV18 and TRBJ1-2; D is unresolved. The CDR3 runs to 19 residues. The germline V gene has CDR1 KGHSH and CDR2 LQKENI. Trimming pared 6 bases from V and 8 bases from J, leaving 34 bases between. The CDR3 DNA reads TGTGCCAGCTCGTATTCTGTAACGGCGTTGGACCCGGGAGCTATGGGCTACACCTTC. It translates to CASSYSVTALDPGAMGYTF.

This rearrangement joins TRBV10-2 to TRBJ1-1; D gene ambiguous. The germline gives CDR1 WSHSY, CDR2 SAAADI. The CDR3 totals 13 residues. V was clipped by 7 bases and J by 1 base, with 10 bases between them. This CDR3 reads CASTEQPNTEAFF. DNA for the CDR3: TGCGCCAGCACCGAACAGCCGAACACTGAAGCTTTCTTT.

The chain employs TRBV11-2 and TRBJ2-1; TRBD2 matches 8 bases. The CDR3 covers 15 residues. V trimming: 2 bases; J trimming: 9 bases; junction bases outside the gene matches: 9. Germline CDR1 SGHAT, CDR2 FQNNGV. The DNA for the CDR3 is TGTGCCAGCAGCTTAAGGTCGGGAGGGCCCGTTGAGCAGTTCTTC. As protein: CASSLRSGGPVEQFF.

This clone was picked up a small number of times. The rearrangement links TRBV5-1 to TRBJ2-1; D gene ambiguous. The CDR3 extends over 13 amino acids. CDR1 and CDR2 from the germline V gene are SGHRS and YFSETQ. The V and J ends lost 1 base and 7 bases respectively, with 9 bases between them. The CDR3 loop reads CASSLTPPNEQFF. The CDR3 DNA sequence: TGCGCCAGCAGCTTGACCCCACCTAATGAGCAGTTCTTC.

This clone was counted between two and nine times. The chain couples TRBV7-9 to TRBJ2-1; D gene ambiguous. Germline V gene lookup returns CDR1 SEHNR and CDR2 FQNEAQ (reference sequence). The CDR3 sequence is 13 residues long. V was clipped by 1 base and J by 7 bases, with 8 bases between them. In DNA form, the CDR3 reads TGTGCCAGCAGCTTAGGGTCTCTTAATGAGCAGTTCTTC. As protein: CASSLGSLNEQFF.

This clone was seen a few times. This CDR3 is CASSWGGRYTEAFF. The CDR3 region has the DNA TGTGCCAGCAGCTGGGGGGGCCGATACACTGAAGCTTTCTTT. V and J are TRBV14 and TRBJ1-1; TRBD1 might be the D (6 bases). The CDR3 runs 14 residues. V lost 5 bases and J lost 3, with 13 bases in between. Germline CDR1 reads SGHDN; CDR2 reads FVKESK.